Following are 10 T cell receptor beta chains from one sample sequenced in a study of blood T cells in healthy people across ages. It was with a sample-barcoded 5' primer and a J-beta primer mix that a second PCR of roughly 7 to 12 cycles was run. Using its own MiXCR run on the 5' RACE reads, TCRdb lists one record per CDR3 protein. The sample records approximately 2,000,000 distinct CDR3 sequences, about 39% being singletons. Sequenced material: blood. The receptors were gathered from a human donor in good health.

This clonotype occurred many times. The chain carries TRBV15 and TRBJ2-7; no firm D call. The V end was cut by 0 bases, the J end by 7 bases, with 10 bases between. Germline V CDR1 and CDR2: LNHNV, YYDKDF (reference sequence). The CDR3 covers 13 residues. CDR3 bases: TGTGCCACCAGCAGAGAAGGCGTAGGTGAGCAGTACTTC. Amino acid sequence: CATSREGVGEQYF.

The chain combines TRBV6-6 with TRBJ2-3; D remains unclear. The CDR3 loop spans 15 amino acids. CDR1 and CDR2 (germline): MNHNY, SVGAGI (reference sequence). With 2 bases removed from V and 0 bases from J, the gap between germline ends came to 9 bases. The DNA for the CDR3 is TGTGCCAGCAGTTACCTGCCAGCTAGCACAGATACGCAGTATTTT. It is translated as CASSYLPASTDTQYF.

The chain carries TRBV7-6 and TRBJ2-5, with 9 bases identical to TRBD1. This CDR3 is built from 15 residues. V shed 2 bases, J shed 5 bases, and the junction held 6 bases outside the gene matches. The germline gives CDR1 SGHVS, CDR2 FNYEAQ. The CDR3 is CASSLTGTGLETQYF. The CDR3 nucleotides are TGTGCCAGCAGCTTAACCGGGACAGGGCTGGAGACCCAGTACTTC.

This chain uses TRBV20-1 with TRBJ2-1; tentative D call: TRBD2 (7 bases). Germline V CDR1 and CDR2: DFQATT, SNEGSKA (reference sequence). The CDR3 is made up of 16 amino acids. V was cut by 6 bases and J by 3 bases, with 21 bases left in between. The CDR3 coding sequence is TGCAGTGCCTCCTCATGGGGGGGCGCTCTCTACAATGAGCAGTTCTTC. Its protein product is CSASSWGGALYNEQFF.

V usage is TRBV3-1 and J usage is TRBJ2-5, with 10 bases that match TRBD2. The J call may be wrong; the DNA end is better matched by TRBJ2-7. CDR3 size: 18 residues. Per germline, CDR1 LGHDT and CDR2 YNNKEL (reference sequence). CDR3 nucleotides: TGTGCCAGCAGCCAAGATTTGGTCCCAGCGGGGGGGCAGAACGAGCAGTACTTC. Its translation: CASSQDLVPAGGQNEQYF.

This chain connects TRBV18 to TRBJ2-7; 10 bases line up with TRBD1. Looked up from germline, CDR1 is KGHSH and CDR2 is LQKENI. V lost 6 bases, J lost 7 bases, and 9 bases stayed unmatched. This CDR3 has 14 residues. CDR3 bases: TGTGCCAGCTCTTTCGGACAGGGGGGGCGAGAGCAGTACTTC. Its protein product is CASSFGQGGREQYF.

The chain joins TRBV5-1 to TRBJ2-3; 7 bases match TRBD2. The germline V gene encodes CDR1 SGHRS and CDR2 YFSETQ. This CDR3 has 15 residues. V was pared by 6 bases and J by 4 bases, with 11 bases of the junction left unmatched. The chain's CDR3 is CASTLVGTKADTQYF. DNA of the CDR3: TGCGCCAGCACCCTAGTGGGGACTAAAGCAGATACGCAGTATTTT.

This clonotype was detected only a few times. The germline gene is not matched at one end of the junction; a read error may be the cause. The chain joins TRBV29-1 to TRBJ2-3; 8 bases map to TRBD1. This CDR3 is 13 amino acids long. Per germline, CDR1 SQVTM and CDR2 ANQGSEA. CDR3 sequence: CSAVGQVQDMQYF. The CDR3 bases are TGCAGCGCGGTGGGACAGGTGCAGGATATGCAGTATTTT.

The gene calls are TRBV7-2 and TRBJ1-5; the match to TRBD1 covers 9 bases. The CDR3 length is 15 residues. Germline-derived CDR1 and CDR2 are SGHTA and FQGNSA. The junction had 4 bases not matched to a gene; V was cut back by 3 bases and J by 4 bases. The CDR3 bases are TGTGCCAGCAGCTTGGTGACAGGGGGAAATCAGCCCCAGCATTTT. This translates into CASSLVTGGNQPQHF.

The CDR3 loop is CASSLPLGGLHTDTQYF. The DNA for the CDR3 is TGTGCCAGCAGTTTACCTCTTGGTGGACTGCACACAGATACGCAGTATTTT. The chain carries TRBV12-3 or TRBV12-4 and TRBJ2-3; D perhaps matches TRBD2 (5 bases). This CDR3 has 17 amino acids. The ends were cut back, 2 bases at V and 2 bases at J, with 17 bases in the middle.